Given below is one T cell receptor beta chain in context. Its antigen is undetermined. The entry originates in a study of CD8+ T cells in alopecia areata. The overall study: Tofacitinib administration to treated patients was oral, at 5 to 10 mg twice daily. Study-wide findings and caveats: Unlike in mice, where it was clearer, TCR sharing across patients was less clear, possibly HLA-related. Elevated clonality characterized lesional scalp relative to normal scalp, particularly in alopecia totalis/universalis.

Reverse transcription of extracted RNA yielded cDNA, which provided the sequencing template. Data came from immunoSEQ multiplex PCR; TCRdb stores just in-frame clones and leaves some out. The sample consists of 150,000 or so clones, about nine tenths of them appearing once. Per the germline V gene, CDR1 is PRHDT and CDR2 is FYEKMQ (reference sequence). Trimming removed 5 bases at V and 0 bases at J, with 11 bases between. The CDR3 totals 15 residues. Lesional scalp tissue (obtained by punch biopsy) and peripheral blood were collected from alopecia areata patients. The sequences come from CD8+ T cells sorted from blood, collected at week 0. The V gene is TRBV13, the J gene TRBJ2-1, with D perhaps assigned TRBD1 or TRBD2 (6 bases each). The receptor was isolated from a human donor with alopecia areata. The CDR3 coding sequence is TGTGCCAGCAGCCAGGGGACTGGCTCCTACAATGAGCAGTTCTTC. This translates into CASSQGTGSYNEQFF.